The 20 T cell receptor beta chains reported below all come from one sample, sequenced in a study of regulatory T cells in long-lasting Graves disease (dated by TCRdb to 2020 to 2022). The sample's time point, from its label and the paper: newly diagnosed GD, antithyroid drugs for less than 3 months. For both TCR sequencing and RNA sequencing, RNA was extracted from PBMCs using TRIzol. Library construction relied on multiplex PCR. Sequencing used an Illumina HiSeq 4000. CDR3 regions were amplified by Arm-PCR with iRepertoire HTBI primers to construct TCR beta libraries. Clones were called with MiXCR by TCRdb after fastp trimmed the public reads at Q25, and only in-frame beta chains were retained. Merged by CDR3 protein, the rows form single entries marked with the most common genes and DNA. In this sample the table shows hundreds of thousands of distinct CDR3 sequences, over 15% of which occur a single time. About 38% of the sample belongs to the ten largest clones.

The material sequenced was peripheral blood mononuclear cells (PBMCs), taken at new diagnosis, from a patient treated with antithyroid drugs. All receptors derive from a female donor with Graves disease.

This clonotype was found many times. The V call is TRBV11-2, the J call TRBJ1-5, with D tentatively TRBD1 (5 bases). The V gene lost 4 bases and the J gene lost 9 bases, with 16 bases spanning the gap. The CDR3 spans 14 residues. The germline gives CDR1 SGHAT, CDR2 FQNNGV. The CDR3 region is CASSSRGGGSPQHF. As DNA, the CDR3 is TGTGCCAGCAGCTCCCGCGGGGGGGGATCGCCCCAGCATTTT.

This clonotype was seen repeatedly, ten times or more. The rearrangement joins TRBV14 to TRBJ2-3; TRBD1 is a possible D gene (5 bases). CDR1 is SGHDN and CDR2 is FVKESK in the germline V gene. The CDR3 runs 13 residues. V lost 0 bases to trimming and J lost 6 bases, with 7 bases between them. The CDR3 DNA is TGTGCCAGCAGCCAAGAGGGGCCGGATACGCAGTATTTT. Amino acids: CASSQEGPDTQYF.

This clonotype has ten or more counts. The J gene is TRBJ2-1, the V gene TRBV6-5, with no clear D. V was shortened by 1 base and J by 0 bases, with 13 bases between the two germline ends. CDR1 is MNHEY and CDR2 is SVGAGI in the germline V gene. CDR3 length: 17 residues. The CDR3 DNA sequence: TGTGCCAGCAGTTACTTACGGACCACGAGCTCCTACAATGAGCAGTTCTTC. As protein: CASSYLRTTSSYNEQFF.

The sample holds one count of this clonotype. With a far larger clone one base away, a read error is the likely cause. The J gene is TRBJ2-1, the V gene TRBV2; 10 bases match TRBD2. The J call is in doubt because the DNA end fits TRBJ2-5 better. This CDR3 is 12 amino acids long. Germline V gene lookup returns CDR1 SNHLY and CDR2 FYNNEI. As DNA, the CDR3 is TGTGCCAGAGGACTAGCGGTGGAGACCCAGTACTTC. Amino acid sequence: CARGLAVETQYF.

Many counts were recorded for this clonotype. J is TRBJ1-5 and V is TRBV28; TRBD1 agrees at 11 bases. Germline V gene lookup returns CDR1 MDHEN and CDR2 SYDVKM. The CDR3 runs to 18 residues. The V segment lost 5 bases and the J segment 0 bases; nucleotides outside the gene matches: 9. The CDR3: CASSPGTGGVYSNQPQHF. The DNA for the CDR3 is TGTGCCAGCAGTCCGGGGACAGGGGGTGTATATAGCAATCAGCCCCAGCATTTT.

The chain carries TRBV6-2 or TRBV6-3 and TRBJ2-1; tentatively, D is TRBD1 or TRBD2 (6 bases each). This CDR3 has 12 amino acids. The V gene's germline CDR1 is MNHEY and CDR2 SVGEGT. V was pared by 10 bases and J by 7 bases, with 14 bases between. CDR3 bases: TGTGCCACCCGGGGGCCGGGAAATGAGCAGTTCTTC. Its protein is CATRGPGNEQFF.

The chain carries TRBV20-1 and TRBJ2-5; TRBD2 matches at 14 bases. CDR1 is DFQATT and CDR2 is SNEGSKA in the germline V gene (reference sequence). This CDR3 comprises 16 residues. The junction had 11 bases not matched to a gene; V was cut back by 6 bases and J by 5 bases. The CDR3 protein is CSAHPPGLAGVETQYF. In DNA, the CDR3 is TGCAGTGCACACCCACCGGGACTAGCGGGAGTGGAGACCCAGTACTTC.

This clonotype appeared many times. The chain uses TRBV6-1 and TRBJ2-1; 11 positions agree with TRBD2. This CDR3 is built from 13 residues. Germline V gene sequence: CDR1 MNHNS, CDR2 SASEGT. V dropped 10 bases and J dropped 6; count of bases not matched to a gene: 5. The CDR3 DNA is TGTGCCACGATGACTAGCGGGATCAATGAGCAGTTCTTC. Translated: CATMTSGINEQFF.

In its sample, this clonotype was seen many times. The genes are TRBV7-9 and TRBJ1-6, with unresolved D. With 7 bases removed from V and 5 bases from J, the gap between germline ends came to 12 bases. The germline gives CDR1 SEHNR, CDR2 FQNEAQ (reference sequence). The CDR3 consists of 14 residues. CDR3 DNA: TGTGCCAGCACCCACGACTCAAATAATTCACCCCTCCACTTT. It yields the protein CASTHDSNNSPLHF.

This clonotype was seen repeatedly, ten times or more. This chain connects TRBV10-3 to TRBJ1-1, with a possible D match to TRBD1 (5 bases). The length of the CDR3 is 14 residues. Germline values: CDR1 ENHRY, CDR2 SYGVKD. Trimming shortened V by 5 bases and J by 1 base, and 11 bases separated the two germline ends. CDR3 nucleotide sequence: TGTGCCATCAGTAAAGCCGGGGGGAACACTGAAGCTTTCTTT. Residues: CAISKAGGNTEAFF.

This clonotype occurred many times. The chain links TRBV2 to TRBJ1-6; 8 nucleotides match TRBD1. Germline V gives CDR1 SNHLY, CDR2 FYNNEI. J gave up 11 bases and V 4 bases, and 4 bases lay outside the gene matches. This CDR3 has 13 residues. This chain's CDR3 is CASSVSGGPPLHF. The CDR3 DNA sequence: TGTGCCAGCAGTGTGTCAGGGGGCCCACCCCTCCACTTT.

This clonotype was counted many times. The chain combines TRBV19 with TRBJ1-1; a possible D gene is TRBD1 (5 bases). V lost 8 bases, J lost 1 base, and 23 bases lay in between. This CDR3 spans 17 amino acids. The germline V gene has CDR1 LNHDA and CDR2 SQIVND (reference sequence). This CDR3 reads CASWASVHRRTNTEAFF. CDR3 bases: TGTGCCAGTTGGGCCTCCGTCCACAGGCGAACGAACACTGAAGCTTTCTTT. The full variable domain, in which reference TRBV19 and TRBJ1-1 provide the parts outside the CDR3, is DGGITQSPKYLFRKEGQNVTLSCEQNLNHDAMYWYRQDPGQGLRLIYYSQIVNDFQKGDIAEGYSVSREKKESFPLTVTSAQKNPTAFYLCASWASVHRRTNTEAFFGQGTRLTVV.

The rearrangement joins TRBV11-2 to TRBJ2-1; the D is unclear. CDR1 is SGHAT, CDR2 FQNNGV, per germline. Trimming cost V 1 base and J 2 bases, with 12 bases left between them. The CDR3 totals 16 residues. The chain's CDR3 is CASSLVLGSAYNEQFF. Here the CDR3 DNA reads TGTGCCAGCAGCTTAGTGCTGGGGTCGGCCTACAATGAGCAGTTCTTC.

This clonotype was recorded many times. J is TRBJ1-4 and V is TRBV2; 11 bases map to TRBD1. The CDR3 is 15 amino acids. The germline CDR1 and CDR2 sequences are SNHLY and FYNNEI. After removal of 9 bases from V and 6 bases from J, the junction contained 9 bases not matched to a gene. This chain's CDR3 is CARKTPGQGDEKLFF. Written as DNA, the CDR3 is TGTGCCAGAAAGACTCCGGGACAGGGGGATGAAAAACTGTTTTTT.

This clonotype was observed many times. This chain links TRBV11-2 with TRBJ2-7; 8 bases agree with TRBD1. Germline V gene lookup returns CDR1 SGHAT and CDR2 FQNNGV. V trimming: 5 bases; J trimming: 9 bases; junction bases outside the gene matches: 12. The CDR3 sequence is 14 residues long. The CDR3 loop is CASSPRTGQGGQYF. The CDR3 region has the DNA TGTGCCAGCAGCCCCCGGACAGGGCAGGGAGGGCAGTACTTC.

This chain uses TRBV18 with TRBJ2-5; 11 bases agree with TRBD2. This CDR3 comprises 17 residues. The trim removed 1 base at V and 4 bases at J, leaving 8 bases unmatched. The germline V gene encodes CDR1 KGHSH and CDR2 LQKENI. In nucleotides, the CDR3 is TGTGCCAGCTCACCACTAGCGGGAGGGCCTGGATCAGAGACCCAGTACTTC. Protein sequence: CASSPLAGGPGSETQYF.

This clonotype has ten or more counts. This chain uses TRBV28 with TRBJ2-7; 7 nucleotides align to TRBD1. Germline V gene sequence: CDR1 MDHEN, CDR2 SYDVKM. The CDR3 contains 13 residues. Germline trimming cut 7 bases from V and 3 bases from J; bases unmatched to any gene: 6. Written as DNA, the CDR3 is TGTGCCAGCACCCACGGGACAGACTACGAGCAGTACTTC. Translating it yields CASTHGTDYEQYF.

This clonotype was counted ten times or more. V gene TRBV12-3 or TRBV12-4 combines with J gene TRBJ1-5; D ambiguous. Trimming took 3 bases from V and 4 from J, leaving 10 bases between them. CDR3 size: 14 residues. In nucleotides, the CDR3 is TGTGCCAGCAGTTTCCCCGGCCCAAATCAGCCCCAGCATTTT. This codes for CASSFPGPNQPQHF.

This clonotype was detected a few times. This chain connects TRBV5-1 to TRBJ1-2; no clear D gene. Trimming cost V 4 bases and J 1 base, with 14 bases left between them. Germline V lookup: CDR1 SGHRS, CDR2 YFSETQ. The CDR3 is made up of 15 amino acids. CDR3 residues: CASSAELISNYGYTF. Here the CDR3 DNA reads TGCGCCAGCAGCGCCGAACTGATCAGTAACTATGGCTACACCTTC.

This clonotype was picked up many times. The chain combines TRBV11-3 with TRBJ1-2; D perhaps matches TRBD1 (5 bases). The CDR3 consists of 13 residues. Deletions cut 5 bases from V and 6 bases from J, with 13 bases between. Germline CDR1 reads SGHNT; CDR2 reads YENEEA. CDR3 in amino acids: CASSVPGVDGYTF. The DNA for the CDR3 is TGTGCCAGCAGCGTACCGGGGGTCGATGGCTACACCTTC.